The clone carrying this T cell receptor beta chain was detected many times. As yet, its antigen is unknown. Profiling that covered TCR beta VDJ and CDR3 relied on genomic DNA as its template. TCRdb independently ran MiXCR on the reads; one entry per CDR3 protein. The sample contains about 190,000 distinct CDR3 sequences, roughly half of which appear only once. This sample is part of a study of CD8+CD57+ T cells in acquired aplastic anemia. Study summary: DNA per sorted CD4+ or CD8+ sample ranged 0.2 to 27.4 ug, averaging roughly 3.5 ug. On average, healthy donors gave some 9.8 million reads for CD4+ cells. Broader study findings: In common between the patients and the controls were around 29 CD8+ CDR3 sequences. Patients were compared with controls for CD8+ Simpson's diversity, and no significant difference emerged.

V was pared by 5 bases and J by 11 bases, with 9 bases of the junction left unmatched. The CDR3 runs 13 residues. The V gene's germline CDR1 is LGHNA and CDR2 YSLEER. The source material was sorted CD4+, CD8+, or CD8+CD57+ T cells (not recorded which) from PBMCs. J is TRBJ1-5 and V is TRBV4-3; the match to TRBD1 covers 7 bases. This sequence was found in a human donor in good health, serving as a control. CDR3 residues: CASSEGQATSQHF. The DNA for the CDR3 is TGCGCCAGCAGCGAAGGACAGGCCACATCCCAGCATTTT.